This T cell receptor (beta chain) was recovered during a study of cytomegalovirus exposure and HLA in healthy donors. Study observations and caveats: Presence/absence analysis assumed near-uniform sequencing depth across donors. In a later analysis, DRB1 alleles had the most associated TCRs; HLA-C alleles the fewest.

This clone showed up just once. The antigen remains unidentified. The primer mix had 60 Vbeta and 13 Jbeta primers. TCRdb's table, derived via immunoSEQ multiplex PCR, lists solely in-frame clones and lacks some. This table has 150,000 to 250,000 clones, 82% appearing once. This CDR3 is 14 amino acids long. Losses at the gene ends were 3 bases for V and 1 base for J; bases not matched to a gene: 2. Germline lookup yields CDR1 SGHRS and CDR2 YFSETQ. V is TRBV5-1 and J is TRBJ1-1; 8 bases match TRBD1. What was sequenced was PBMCs. The receptor was derived from a boy between 2 and 10 years old in good health and CMV-seronegative. As DNA, the CDR3 is TGCGCCAGCAGCTCCGGGACAGGGAACACTGAAGCTTTCTTT. Protein product: CASSSGTGNTEAFF.